This T cell receptor beta chain is from a study of blood T cells in healthy people across ages. Findings and caveats of the study: Older individuals had lower TCR beta diversity per million T cells (the decline was roughly linear).

Looked up from germline, CDR1 is DFQATT and CDR2 is SNEGSKA (reference sequence). This CDR3 region has 12 residues. V gave up 5 bases and J gave up 6 bases, with 14 bases separating them. A second PCR, run for roughly 7 to 12 cycles, used a sample-barcoded 5' primer plus a J-beta primer mix. MiXCR was run by TCRdb on the 5' RACE reads, yielding one entry per CDR3 protein. The data contain about 1.1 million distinct CDR3 sequences, more than 30% of them seen just once; the ten biggest clones take up about an eighth. Healthy Caucasian individuals from Russia aged 6 to 90 were enrolled as donors. Collection of 9.5 to 10 milliliters of peripheral blood was performed for each donor. PBMCs numbering at least 6.5 million were isolated per sample. Note on this clonotype: Its target is unknown.

This chain joins TRBV20-1 and TRBJ2-7, with D perhaps matching TRBD2 (5 bases). This clonotype originated in a man aged 18 to 35 in good health. Sequencing was performed on blood. The CDR3 region is CSAGEPGREQYF. The CDR3 DNA reads TGCAGTGCTGGGGAGCCAGGTCGCGAGCAGTACTTC.